This T cell receptor beta chain comes out of a study of blood T cell repertoires in COVID-19. Study overall: Material from acute and convalescent COVID-19 was sourced from the United States, Italy and Spain. The cDNA or gDNA used as material had been derived from T cells, B-cell-depleted T cells, or PBMCs.

Individuals aged about 18 to 89 years were recruited from 24 US areas. The study assigned cohorts using participant-reported clinical history. V was trimmed by 4 bases and J by 5 bases, leaving 5 bases between them. CDR3 size: 11 residues. Germline loops: CDR1 LGHDT, CDR2 YNNKEL (reference sequence). The method was immunoSEQ multiplex PCR; TCRdb's version includes in-frame clones alone and lacks a portion of them. The table has over 150,000 clones, more than 75% seen once. This chain links TRBV3-1 (or the pseudogene TRBV3-2) with TRBJ1-1; D gene ambiguous. This sequence originates from a woman aged 45 to 65 who had recovered from COVID-19. Sequencing was done on a sample of PBMCs or T cells enriched from blood (not recorded which). The CDR3 loop reads CASSLRTEAFF. In DNA, the CDR3 is TGTGCCAGCAGCCTCCGTACTGAAGCTTTCTTT.